These T cell receptor beta chains were read from a single sample in a study of cytomegalovirus exposure and HLA in healthy donors. Sequenced by immunoSEQ multiplex PCR; TCRdb stores in-frame clones only, minus some. The sample yields about 140,000 clones, about 80% seen once. Sequencing input: PBMCs. Every receptor here comes from a man aged 40-49 years in good health and CMV-seronegative. Both conserved end residues are part of each CDR3. The order of the fields is D gene, J gene, clone size, V gene, CDR3 protein, CDR3 DNA. D genes are given only for firm matches. Clone size is stated in some rows and not others, as once, few, many or a class when expanded.

.,TRBJ1-2,.,TRBV9,CASSVRPGTNYGYTF,TGTGCCAGCAGCGTAAGGCCGGGGACTAACTATGGCTACACCTTC
TRBD2,TRBJ2-1,.,TRBV7-9,CASSAPRSGGANEQFF,TGTGCCAGCAGCGCGCCCAGAAGCGGGGGGGCAAATGAGCAGTTCTTC
TRBD1,TRBJ2-3,once,TRBV10-3,CAISDIEDRGRVNTQYF,TGTGCCATCAGTGACATTGAGGACAGGGGGAGGGTAAATACGCAGTATTTT
.,TRBJ2-7,.,TRBV7-9,CASSLIAGYEQYF,TGTGCCAGCAGCTTAATCGCAGGCTACGAGCAGTACTTC
.,TRBJ1-2,.,TRBV6-5,CASSYSTSYGYTF,TGTGCCAGCAGTTACTCGACTAGCTATGGCTACACCTTC
TRBD1,TRBJ2-5,.,TRBV19,CASSVQARQGEETQYF,TGTGCCAGTAGTGTGCAAGCGAGACAGGGGGAAGAGACCCAGTACTTC
.,TRBJ1-1,.,TRBV30,CAWSRTLNTEAFF,TGTGCCTGGAGTAGGACATTAAACACTGAAGCTTTCTTT
TRBD1,TRBJ1-3,.,TRBV4-3,CASSQDWTGGRNTIYF,TGCGCCAGCAGCCAAGATTGGACAGGGGGTAGAAACACCATATATTTT
.,TRBJ2-5,.,TRBV5-1,CASSLGSGMETQYF,TGCGCCAGCAGCTTGGGGTCAGGGATGGAGACCCAGTACTTC
.,TRBJ2-2,.,TRBV13,CASSLAGTGELFF,TGTGCCAGCAGCCTGGCGGGAACCGGGGAGCTGTTTTTT
.,TRBJ1-4,.,TRBV19,CASSTVGHEKLFF,TGTGCCAGTAGTACTGTGGGACACGAAAAACTGTTTTTT
TRBD2,TRBJ2-5,.,TRBV9,CASSVGSSGGQETQYF,TGTGCCAGCAGCGTAGGAAGTAGCGGGGGTCAAGAGACCCAGTACTTC
.,TRBJ2-7,.,TRBV5-1,CASNSGPLSYEQYF,TGCGCCAGCAACTCTGGTCCCCTCTCCTACGAGCAGTACTTC
.,TRBJ1-6,few,TRBV18,CASSPGENSPLHF,TGTGCCAGCTCACCCGGTGAAAATTCCCCCCTCCACTTT
.,TRBJ1-2,.,TRBV7-9,CASSSRQIRYGYTF,TGTGCCAGCAGTTCACGACAGATCCGCTATGGCTACACCTTC
TRBD2,TRBJ2-2,.,TRBV7-9,CASSLFGTSATGELFF,TGTGCCAGCAGCTTATTCGGGACTAGTGCCACCGGGGAGCTGTTTTTT
.,TRBJ1-1,.,TRBV9,CASSPRAKQGMNTEAFF,TGTGCCAGCAGCCCTCGCGCCAAACAGGGTATGAACACTGAAGCTTTCTTT
TRBD2,TRBJ2-1,.,TRBV7-3,CASSSGTSGGVGEQFF,TGTGCCAGCAGCTCCGGGACTAGCGGGGGTGTAGGTGAGCAGTTCTTC
TRBD2,TRBJ2-5,.,TRBV15,CATSRGGGGRETQYF,TGTGCCACCAGCAGAGGGGGCGGGGGTCGGGAGACCCAGTACTTC
TRBD1,TRBJ1-1,.,TRBV7-3,CASSRQPGGTTEAFF,TGTGCCAGCAGCCGACAACCAGGGGGTACTACTGAAGCTTTCTTT
.,TRBJ1-3,.,TRBV30,CAWSPPDTYSGNTIYF,TGTGCCTGGAGCCCCCCGGACACATACTCTGGAAACACCATATATTTT
.,TRBJ2-7,.,TRBV19,CASSIAGQTYEQYF,TGTGCCAGTAGTATCGCGGGACAGACCTACGAGCAGTACTTC
.,TRBJ1-1,few,TRBV14,CASSHFQGMNTEAFF,TGTGCCAGCAGCCACTTCCAGGGGATGAACACTGAAGCTTTCTTT
TRBD2,TRBJ2-7,.,TRBV23-1,CATWPSGTYEQYF,TGCGCCACCTGGCCTAGCGGGACCTACGAGCAGTACTTC
.,TRBJ2-7,.,TRBV19,CAAGPTHEQYF,TGTGCCGCGGGACCCACCCACGAGCAGTACTTC
TRBD2,TRBJ2-3,.,TRBV5-1,CASSMRTSGSTDTQYF,TGCGCCAGCAGCATGCGGACTAGCGGCAGCACAGATACGCAGTATTTT
.,TRBJ1-2,once,TRBV2,CASSVRPDGYTF,TGTGCCAGCAGTGTCAGGCCCGATGGCTACACCTTC
.,TRBJ1-3,few,TRBV30,CAWSVQDSTGNTIYF,TGTGCCTGGAGTGTTCAGGATTCTACTGGAAACACCATATATTTT
TRBD2,TRBJ2-1,.,TRBV18,CASSPPIAGVREQFF,TGTGCCAGCTCACCACCAATCGCGGGGGTACGGGAGCAGTTCTTC
TRBD1,TRBJ1-4,.,TRBV30,CALLLDRENEKLFF,TGTGCCCTTCTCTTGGACAGGGAGAATGAAAAACTGTTTTTT
.,TRBJ1-1,few,TRBV15,CATSKDRFQAFF,TGTGCCACCAGCAAAGACAGGTTCCAAGCTTTCTTT
.,TRBJ1-1,few,TRBV2,CASNPTGGAGTEAFF,TGTGCCAGCAACCCTACGGGGGGGGCCGGCACTGAAGCTTTCTTT
.,TRBJ2-5,.,TRBV5-1,CASSFSPSQETQYF,TGCGCCAGCAGCTTTTCCCCCAGCCAAGAGACCCAGTACTTC
.,TRBJ2-2,.,TRBV4-1,CASSPWGPRGMTGELFF,TGCGCCAGCAGCCCCTGGGGGCCCCGAGGTATGACCGGGGAGCTGTTTTTT
.,TRBJ1-3,.,TRBV9,CASSVGGVSGNTIYF,TGTGCCAGCAGCGTAGGAGGAGTCTCTGGAAACACCATATATTTT
TRBD1,TRBJ2-1,.,TRBV7-2,CASSHNGGTGRFF,TGTGCCAGCAGCCATAATGGAGGGACAGGGAGGTTCTTC
.,TRBJ1-1,.,TRBV10-3,CAISYDSTLNTEAFF,TGTGCCATCAGCTACGACAGCACCTTGAACACTGAAGCTTTCTTT
.,TRBJ1-5,.,TRBV10-3,CAISIQGPNQPQHF,TGTGCCATCAGTATACAGGGACCGAATCAGCCCCAGCATTTT
.,TRBJ1-1,.,TRBV6-5,CASSYPAMGLNTEAFF,TGTGCCAGCAGTTACCCCGCGATGGGACTTAACACTGAAGCTTTCTTT
TRBD2,TRBJ2-5,.,TRBV4-3,CASSQGAGGLETQYF,TGCGCCAGCAGCCAAGGAGCGGGGGGGCTGGAGACCCAGTACTTC
.,TRBJ2-1,.,TRBV6-5,CASTDGVAGAISFF,TGTGCCAGCACTGACGGGGTAGCAGGGGCAATCTCGTTCTTC
.,TRBJ2-3,few,TRBV25-1,CASSESGWDSTDTQYF,TGTGCCAGCAGTGAATCGGGATGGGACTCCACAGATACGCAGTATTTT